The next 25 T cell receptor beta chains were all read from a single sample in a study of vaccination effects on CD4 cells after COVID-19. The table came from immunoSEQ multiplex PCR; TCRdb's copy has only in-frame clones and leaves some out. Altogether 63,000 or so clones are present, more than 65% being singletons, with the ten largest covering less than 6.5%. Which antigens these TCRs recognize remains unknown. Viral peptide pools were used in the ViraFEST assay to expand antigen-specific CD4+ T cells, and sequencing came afterward. Subsequent to a culture period of more than 9 days, CD4+ T cells were isolated. PCR showed that the person got SARS-CoV-2 infection at some point between March and December 2020. The sequenced sample was CD4+ T cells from PBMCs cultured with HIV peptides, obtained before COVID-19 vaccination. Subset indicated: HIV-1 Nef peptide pool negative control/reference culture. The receptor set was obtained from a human donor who had a prior SARS-CoV-2 infection.

V is TRBV5-4 and J is TRBJ2-1; possible D gene TRBD1, 6 bases. The V end lost 1 base, the J end lost 0 bases, and 8 bases lay between the germline ends. There are 15 residues in the CDR3. In germline, CDR1 is SGHNT, CDR2 YYREEE (reference sequence). The chain's CDR3 is CASSLSGDSYNEQFF. The CDR3 bases are TGTGCCAGCAGCTTGTCAGGGGACTCCTACAATGAGCAGTTCTTC.

The rearrangement links TRBV7-3 to TRBJ2-1; TRBD1 matches 10 bases. Per the germline V gene, CDR1 is SGHTA and CDR2 is FQGTGA. The V gene end was trimmed by 5 bases and the J gene end by 10 bases; junction bases not matched to a gene: 8. CDR3 size: 14 residues. The CDR3 bases are TGTGCCAGCAGCCCGTCCCGGGACAGGGGCGAGCAGTTCTTC. It codes for CASSPSRDRGEQFF.

This rearrangement joins TRBV7-6 to TRBJ2-1; 9 nucleotides align to TRBD1. The J segment lost 5 bases and the V segment lost 4 bases, leaving 6 bases of the junction unmatched. The germline V gene has CDR1 SGHVS and CDR2 FNYEAQ. The length of the CDR3 is 15 residues. The CDR3 sequence: CASSSGTGLHNEQFF. The CDR3 coding sequence is TGTGCCAGCAGCTCCGGGACAGGGCTTCACAATGAGCAGTTCTTC.

The chain joins TRBV12-3 or TRBV12-4 to TRBJ2-5; 7 bases align to TRBD2. The CDR3 extends over 13 amino acids. The junction had 3 bases not matched to a gene; V was cut back by 5 bases and J by 3 bases. DNA of the CDR3: TGTGCCAGCAGTCGGACTAGGGAAGAGACCCAGTACTTC. Translated, it gives CASSRTREETQYF.

The gene calls are TRBV28 and TRBJ2-3; D remains unclear. CDR3 size: 13 residues. Per germline, CDR1 MDHEN and CDR2 SYDVKM. Trimming removed 4 bases from V and 5 bases from J, with 10 bases in between. CDR3 in DNA: TGTGCCAGCAGTTCCGTTATGGGAGATACGCAGTATTTT. Translating it yields CASSSVMGDTQYF.

The chain combines TRBV6-2 or TRBV6-3 with TRBJ2-7, with 10 bases aligning to TRBD1. V dropped 2 bases and J dropped 4; count of bases not matched to a gene: 5. The germline gives CDR1 MNHEY, CDR2 SVGEGT. This CDR3 region has 15 residues. CDR3 sequence: CASSYLGTGAYEQYF. CDR3 in DNA: TGTGCCAGCAGTTACCTCGGGACAGGGGCGTACGAGCAGTACTTC.

The rearrangement links TRBV12-3 or TRBV12-4 to TRBJ2-2, with no clear D. The V end lost 7 bases, the J end lost 6 bases, and 9 bases lay between the germline ends. CDR3 size: 12 residues. The CDR3 nucleotides read TGTGCCAGCACCCTCCTGGCCGGGGAGCTGTTTTTT. Amino acid sequence: CASTLLAGELFF.

This chain links TRBV12-3 or TRBV12-4 with TRBJ2-2, with 10 positions matching TRBD1. This CDR3 comprises 13 residues. V trimming: 7 bases; J trimming: 7 bases; junction bases outside the gene matches: 3. CDR3 in DNA: TGTGCCAGCATCGACAGGGGGCACGGGGAGCTGTTTTTT. Amino acids: CASIDRGHGELFF.

The chain couples TRBV5-6 to TRBJ2-1, with D tentatively TRBD1 or TRBD2 (5 bases each). The V end was cut by 0 bases, the J end by 4 bases, with 11 bases between. Germline-derived CDR1 and CDR2 are SGHDT and YYEEEE. The CDR3 runs 15 residues. Written as DNA, the CDR3 is TGTGCCAGCAGCTTGGTGGGACGGCAATACAATGAGCAGTTCTTC. Translation gives CASSLVGRQYNEQFF.

The chain links TRBV2 to TRBJ2-7; D remains unclear. The CDR3 length is 12 residues. The germline CDR1 and CDR2 sequences are SNHLY and FYNNEI. The germline V and J ends were trimmed by 3 bases and 0 bases, with 3 bases remaining between them. CDR3 region: CASSEASYEQYF. CDR3 nucleotides: TGTGCCAGCAGTGAGGCCTCCTACGAGCAGTACTTC.

The J gene is TRBJ2-7, the V gene TRBV11-2, with 10 bases aligning to TRBD2. Looked up from germline, CDR1 is SGHAT and CDR2 is FQNNGV. The CDR3 consists of 15 residues. The V gene end was trimmed by 5 bases and the J gene end by 7 bases; junction bases not matched to a gene: 11. The CDR3 region is CASSLGAGGAKEQYF. CDR3 nucleotides: TGTGCCAGCAGCCTGGGAGCGGGGGGGGCTAAAGAGCAGTACTTC.

The CDR3 nucleotides read TGCGCCAGCAATAGTGATTTAGAGACCCAGTACTTC. Translation gives CASNSDLETQYF. The chain carries TRBV5-1 and TRBJ2-5; D ambiguous. The CDR3 loop spans 12 amino acids. CDR1 and CDR2 (germline): SGHRS, YFSETQ. With 6 bases removed from V and 4 bases from J, the gap between germline ends came to 10 bases.

The rearrangement links TRBV27 to TRBJ2-3, with D tentatively TRBD2 (6 bases). Germline loops: CDR1 MNHEY, CDR2 SMNVEV (reference sequence). Trimming removed 2 bases from V and 9 bases from J, with 18 bases in between. The CDR3 consists of 15 residues. The chain's CDR3 is CASSLQLRGSRTQYF. CDR3 DNA: TGTGCCAGCAGTTTACAGCTACGGGGGTCGCGCACGCAGTATTTT.

The chain is built from TRBV5-4 and TRBJ2-3; D gene uncertain. Germline lookup yields CDR1 SGHNT and CDR2 YYREEE (reference sequence). This CDR3 contains 12 residues. V lost 2 bases and J 3 bases, leaving 4 bases between the germline ends. CDR3 loop: CASSFMTDTQYF. The DNA for the CDR3 is TGTGCCAGCAGCTTCATGACAGATACGCAGTATTTT.

The chain combines TRBV3-1 (or the pseudogene TRBV3-2) with TRBJ1-1, with D possibly being TRBD1 (5 bases). CDR1 LGHDT and CDR2 YNNKEL come from the germline V gene (reference sequence). The germline V and J ends were trimmed by 0 bases and 3 bases, with 14 bases remaining between them. The CDR3 runs 16 residues. The CDR3 DNA reads TGTGCCAGCAGCCAAGATACCCCAGACAGATACACTGAAGCTTTCTTT. Residues: CASSQDTPDRYTEAFF.

This rearrangement joins TRBV7-2 to TRBJ1-5; TRBD1 is a possible D gene (6 bases). Germline V gene lookup returns CDR1 SGHTA and CDR2 FQGNSA. This CDR3 spans 20 amino acids. V was trimmed by 0 bases and J by 3 bases, leaving 24 bases between them. The CDR3 spells CASSLAPTSPQGRSNQPQHF. In DNA form, the CDR3 reads TGTGCCAGCAGCTTAGCGCCGACAAGCCCGCAGGGGCGCTCCAATCAGCCCCAGCATTTT.

The chain uses TRBV7-2 and TRBJ2-3, with a possible D match to TRBD2 (6 bases). V shed 1 base and J shed 6 bases, with 23 bases lying between them. From germline, CDR1 is SGHTA and CDR2 FQGNSA. The CDR3 runs 18 residues. The CDR3 coding sequence is TGTGCCAGCAGCTTAGTATGGGCGGCGGGGCGGCGTGGGGATACGCAGTATTTT. It codes for CASSLVWAAGRRGDTQYF.

The genes are TRBV10-3 and TRBJ2-7; TRBD2 matches at 9 bases. CDR3 size: 14 residues. Germline-derived CDR1 and CDR2 are ENHRY and SYGVKD. J gave up 6 bases and V 5 bases, and 8 bases lay outside the gene matches. The CDR3 DNA sequence: TGTGCCATCAGTACTATAGCGGGAGTAGGCGAGCAGTACTTC. It codes for CAISTIAGVGEQYF.

V usage is TRBV4-3 and J usage is TRBJ2-1, with TRBD1 matching 7 bases. The V gene's germline CDR1 is LGHNA and CDR2 YSLEER. V lost 3 bases, J lost 1 base, and 3 bases stayed unmatched. This CDR3 is built from 15 residues. This CDR3 is CASSHRTGSYNEQFF. In DNA, the CDR3 is TGCGCCAGCAGCCACCGGACAGGTTCCTACAATGAGCAGTTCTTC.

The chain recombines TRBV7-9 with TRBJ1-5; 7 bases are shared with TRBD1. The V and J ends lost 0 bases and 12 bases, in that order; junction bases with no gene match: 2. This CDR3 comprises 12 residues. Germline lookup yields CDR1 SEHNR and CDR2 FQNEAQ (reference sequence). Here the CDR3 DNA reads TGTGCCAGCAGCTTAGCGACAGGGCGCCAGCATTTT. This sequence encodes CASSLATGRQHF.

This clone was detected only once. The chain is built from TRBV15 and TRBJ2-7, with D maybe TRBD1 (6 bases). Germline V gives CDR1 LNHNV, CDR2 YYDKDF (reference sequence). This CDR3 has 14 residues. The V and J ends lost 1 base and 1 base respectively, with 8 bases between them. This CDR3 reads CATSRGQVSYEQYF. CDR3 DNA: TGTGCCACCAGCAGAGGACAGGTTTCCTACGAGCAGTACTTC.

V gene TRBV5-1 combines with J gene TRBJ1-3; D is undetermined. The CDR3 is 17 residues long. V was pared by 0 bases and J by 2 bases, with 15 bases between. Germline lookup yields CDR1 SGHRS and CDR2 YFSETQ. CDR3 sequence (DNA): TGCGCCAGCAGCTTGGCCCCGAGGAGCGCCCCTGGAAACACCATATATTTT. As protein: CASSLAPRSAPGNTIYF. Complete variable domain (other parts from reference TRBV5-1 and TRBJ1-3): KAGVTQTPRYLIKTRGQQVTLSCSPISGHRSVSWYQQTPGQGLQFLFEYFSETQRNKGNFPGRFSGRQFSNSRSEMNVSTLELGDSALYLCASSLAPRSAPGNTIYFGEGSWLTVV.

The chain carries TRBV2 and TRBJ1-5; D gene unclear. V gave up 4 bases and J gave up 7 bases, with 11 bases separating them. Germline CDR1 reads SNHLY; CDR2 reads FYNNEI. The length of the CDR3 is 13 residues. The CDR3 DNA follows: TGTGCCAGCAGTGGTATAGCCCTCCAGCCCCAGCATTTT. Its translation: CASSGIALQPQHF. The variable domain in full, with the rest retrieved from reference TRBV2 and TRBJ1-5, is EPEVTQTPSHQVTQMGQEVILRCVPISNHLYFYWYRQILGQKVEFLVSFYNNEISEKSEIFDDQFSVERPDGSNFTLKIRSTKLEDSAMYFCASSGIALQPQHFGDGTRLSIL.

The sample holds a few counts of this clone. The rearrangement joins TRBV7-3 to TRBJ2-1, with a weak D call TRBD1 (6 bases). V lost 5 bases and J 2 bases, leaving 16 bases between the germline ends. Germline CDR1 SGHTA, CDR2 FQGTGA. The CDR3 is 16 residues long. CDR3 loop: CASSIGQTFTYNEQFF. In nucleotides, the CDR3 is TGTGCCAGCAGCATTGGACAGACATTTACCTACAATGAGCAGTTCTTC.

The chain employs TRBV24-1 and TRBJ2-3, with D perhaps matching TRBD2 (6 bases). Per germline, CDR1 KGHDR and CDR2 SFDVKD. V gave up 4 bases and J gave up 4 bases, with 17 bases separating them. This CDR3 has 16 residues. The CDR3 coding sequence is TGTGCCACCAGTGACCCCGTAGGAGGGCGCGCAGATACGCAGTATTTT. As protein: CATSDPVGGRADTQYF.